Presented here are 10 T cell receptor beta chains from one specimen sequenced in a study of vaccination effects on CD4 cells after COVID-19. TCRdb keeps only in-frame clones here, not all; method: immunoSEQ multiplex PCR. The data contain tens of thousands of clones, about 68% of them singletons. With the ViraFEST assay, the study expanded antigen-specific CD4+ T cells using viral peptide pools, then sequenced them. Culture proceeded for approximately 9 days, and CD4+ T cells were then isolated. Having tested negative for nucleocapsid antibodies, the vaccine recipients showed no prior SARS-CoV-2 infection. For these receptors, no antigen is known. Sequencing used CD4+ T cells from PBMCs cultured with HCoV-NL63 spike peptides, obtained before COVID-19 vaccination. Source of these receptors: a human donor who received a COVID-19 vaccine.

The V gene is TRBV6-4, the J gene TRBJ2-2; 7 nucleotides line up with TRBD1. The CDR3 consists of 17 residues. With 6 bases clipped from V and 3 bases from J, the junction kept 13 bases outside the gene matches. CDR1 and CDR2 from the germline V gene are MRHNA and SNTAGT. CDR3 bases: TGTGCCAGCAGCTCTAAGTGGGGCCAGGGGGACACCGGGGAGCTGTTTTTT. Protein sequence: CASSSKWGQGDTGELFF.

This clone was picked up one time. The V gene is TRBV7-2, the J gene TRBJ2-5, with D maybe TRBD1 (6 bases). CDR3 length: 13 amino acids. V lost 4 bases, J lost 5 bases, and 11 bases lay in between. Germline assignment: CDR1 SGHTA and CDR2 FQGNSA. CDR3: CASSYGQLETQYF. DNA of the CDR3: TGTGCCAGCAGCTACGGACAGTTGGAGACCCAGTACTTC.

The table lists this clone with a few counts. The V gene is TRBV7-2, the J gene TRBJ1-6; possibly TRBD1 for D (5 bases). The CDR3 has 15 amino acids. The germline gives CDR1 SGHTA, CDR2 FQGNSA. Trimming took 5 bases from V and 7 from J, leaving 15 bases between them. The CDR3 reads CASSATGTRNSPLHF. DNA of the CDR3: TGTGCCAGCAGCGCCACCGGGACGAGAAATTCACCCCTCCACTTT.

The CDR3 spells CASSTVSQGNKNIQYF. In DNA form, the CDR3 reads TGTGCCAGTAGTACTGTATCTCAGGGGAACAAAAACATTCAGTACTTC. The chain couples TRBV19 to TRBJ2-4, with a possible D match to TRBD1 (6 bases). The germline V and J ends were trimmed by 4 bases and 3 bases, with 16 bases remaining between them. The CDR3 loop spans 16 amino acids. The germline CDR1 and CDR2 sequences are LNHDA and SQIVND (reference sequence).

The chain combines TRBV25-1 with TRBJ2-6; TRBD1 might be the D (6 bases). The germline gives CDR1 MGHDK, CDR2 SYGVNS. The CDR3 covers 18 residues. V was pared by 2 bases and J by 0 bases, with 14 bases between. Written as DNA, the CDR3 is TGTGCCAGCAGTGAAAGCGCGGGCAGGGGCTCTGGGGCCAACGTCCTGACTTTC. Protein product: CASSESAGRGSGANVLTF.

This clone was detected only a few times. The gene calls are TRBV7-2 and TRBJ1-2; the D is unclear. Trimming shortened V by 5 bases and J by 7 bases, and 20 bases separated the two germline ends. The CDR3 is made up of 15 amino acids. Germline CDR1 and CDR2: SGHTA and FQGNSA. The CDR3 DNA follows: TGTGCCAGCAGCCCCCAGACGTCGCTGGGTAGTGGCTACACCTTC. Encoded protein: CASSPQTSLGSGYTF.

Of note for this clone: A junction boundary mismatches the germline segment, possibly from a read error. The rearrangement joins TRBV19 to TRBJ1-2; weak D call: TRBD1 (5 bases). CDR1 LNHDA and CDR2 SQIVND come from the germline V gene (reference sequence). This CDR3 contains 13 residues. The CDR3 DNA is TGTGCCAGTAGTATGGGCCAGGCTATGACTGGGGGCTTC. Its protein product is CASSMGQAMTGGF.

The chain has TRBV12-3 or TRBV12-4 and TRBJ2-7; D gene ambiguous. The ends were cut back, 2 bases at V and 3 bases at J, with 8 bases in the middle. This CDR3 is 13 amino acids long. Written as DNA, the CDR3 is TGTGCCAGCAGTTTAAGGGTTCACTACGAGCAGTACTTC. Translated: CASSLRVHYEQYF.

The gene calls are TRBV28 and TRBJ1-1; D might be TRBD1 (5 bases). Germline assignment: CDR1 MDHEN and CDR2 SYDVKM. The CDR3 spans 11 residues. The V end lost 11 bases, the J end lost 6 bases, and 13 bases lay between the germline ends. The CDR3 DNA sequence: TGTGCCGGGGGGGGAATCTCTGAAGCTTTCTTT. Protein product: CAGGGISEAFF.

The chain combines TRBV6-6 with TRBJ1-1; TRBD1 matches 7 bases. The germline V gene has CDR1 MNHNY and CDR2 SVGAGI (reference sequence). The trim removed 6 bases at V and 1 base at J, leaving 8 bases unmatched. This CDR3 is 15 amino acids long. CDR3: CASRTWGQRNTEAFF. The DNA for the CDR3 is TGTGCCAGCAGAACCTGGGGACAGCGGAACACTGAAGCTTTCTTT.